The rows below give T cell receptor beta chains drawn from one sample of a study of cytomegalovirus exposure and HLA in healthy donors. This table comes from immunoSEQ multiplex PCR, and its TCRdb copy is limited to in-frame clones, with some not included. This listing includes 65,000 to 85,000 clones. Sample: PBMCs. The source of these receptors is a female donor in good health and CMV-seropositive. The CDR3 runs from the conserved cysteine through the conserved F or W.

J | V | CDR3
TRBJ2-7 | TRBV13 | CASSLGSGGYEQYF
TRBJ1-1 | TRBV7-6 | CASSPAGETEAFF
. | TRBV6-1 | CASSEAQGSSYEQYF
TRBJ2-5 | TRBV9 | CASSVDMGLQETQYF
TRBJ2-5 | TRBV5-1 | CASSWGDRGKETQYF
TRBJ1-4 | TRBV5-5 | CASSTWDTATNEKLFF
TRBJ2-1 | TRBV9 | CASSGRATDNEQFF
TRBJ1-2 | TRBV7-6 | CASSLQGSYGYTF
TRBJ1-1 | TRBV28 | CASSPRDRVKVAEAFF
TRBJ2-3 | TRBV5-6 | CASSPPGEVSGDTQYF
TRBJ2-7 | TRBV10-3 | CAISVAGGDYEQYF
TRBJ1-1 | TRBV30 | CAWGTGVAGTEAFF